Reported below is one T cell receptor beta chain. Trimming removed 2 bases from V and 2 bases from J, with 12 bases in between. CDR3 size: 15 residues. Germline lookup yields CDR1 SNHLY and CDR2 FYNNEI. This entry belongs to a study of OX40 agonist ivuxolimab in advanced cancers. Study-wide background: Given to patients was ivuxolimab, an agonistic anti-OX40 (CD134) antibody. Those treated in dose escalation had hepatocellular carcinoma, melanoma, renal cell cancer or head and neck cancer.

Assay used: immunoSEQ multiplex PCR; TCRdb lists only in-frame clones, some missing. The table records roughly 40,000 clones, 82% of them present only once. This sequence was found in an adult with an advanced solid tumor such as melanoma, head and neck, liver or kidney cancer. The chain links TRBV2 to TRBJ1-2; D remains unclear. Sequences were derived from CD4+ or CD8+ T cells sorted from blood, sampled in a trial of the OX40 agonist ivuxolimab. DNA for the CDR3: TGTGCCAGCAGTGAAATGGTCAGCAAGAACTATGGCTACACCTTC. This sequence encodes CASSEMVSKNYGYTF.